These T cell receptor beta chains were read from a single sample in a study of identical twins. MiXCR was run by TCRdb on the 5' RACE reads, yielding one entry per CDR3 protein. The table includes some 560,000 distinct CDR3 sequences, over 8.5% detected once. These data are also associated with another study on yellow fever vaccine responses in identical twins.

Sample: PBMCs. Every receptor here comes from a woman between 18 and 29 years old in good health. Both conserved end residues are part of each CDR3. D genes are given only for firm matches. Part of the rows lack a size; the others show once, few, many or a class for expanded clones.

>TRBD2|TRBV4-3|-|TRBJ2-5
CASSQTTSSGRPQETQYF
TGCGCCAGCAGCCAAACAACATCTAGCGGGAGGCCCCAAGAGACCCAGTACTTC
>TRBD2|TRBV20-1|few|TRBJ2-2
CSVATSGRSNTGELFF
TGCAGTGTTGCGACTAGCGGGAGGTCAAACACCGGGGAGCTGTTTTTT
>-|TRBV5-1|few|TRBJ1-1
CASSRGGSNTEAFF
TGCGCCAGCAGCCGGGGAGGGTCGAACACTGAAGCTTTCTTT
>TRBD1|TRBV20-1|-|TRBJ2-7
CSASWDRGDEQYF
TGCAGTGCTAGCTGGGACAGGGGCGACGAGCAGTACTTC
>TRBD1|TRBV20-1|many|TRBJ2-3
CSARSGGRRDTQYF
TGCAGTGCTAGATCAGGGGGTAGAAGAGATACGCAGTATTTT
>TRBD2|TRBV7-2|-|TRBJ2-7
CASSLGLAGVSEQYF
TGTGCCAGCAGCTTAGGACTAGCGGGAGTATCCGAGCAGTACTTC
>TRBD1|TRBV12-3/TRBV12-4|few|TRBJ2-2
CASSLGQGSAGELFF
TGTGCCAGCAGCCTGGGACAGGGGAGCGCCGGGGAGCTGTTTTTT
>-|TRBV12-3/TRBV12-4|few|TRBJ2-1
CASTLRSSLGNEQFF
TGTGCCAGCACCTTGCGGAGTAGTCTTGGCAATGAGCAGTTCTTC
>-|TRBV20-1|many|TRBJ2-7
CSASRGARLSYEQYF
TGCAGCGCCTCTCGGGGGGCTCGTCTCTCCTACGAGCAGTACTTC
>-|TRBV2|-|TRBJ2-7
CASDRGEQYF
TGTGCCAGCGATCGGGGCGAGCAGTACTTC
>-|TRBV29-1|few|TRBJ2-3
CSVVKVTDTQYF
TGCAGCGTTGTAAAGGTTACAGATACGCAGTATTTT
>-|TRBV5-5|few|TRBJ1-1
CASSWAMNTEAFF
TGTGCCAGCAGCTGGGCCATGAACACTGAAGCTTTCTTT
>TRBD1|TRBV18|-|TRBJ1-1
CASSETGGSTEAFF
TGTGCCAGCTCAGAGACAGGGGGTAGCACTGAAGCTTTCTTT
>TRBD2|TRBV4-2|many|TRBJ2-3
CASSQKGLAAVTDTQYF
TGTGCCAGCAGCCAAAAGGGACTAGCGGCTGTCACAGATACGCAGTATTTT
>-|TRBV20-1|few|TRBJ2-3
CSARALRGVDTQYF
TGCAGTGCTAGAGCCCTTAGGGGGGTAGATACGCAGTATTTT
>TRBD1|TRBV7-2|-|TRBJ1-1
CASSLDGQGQTEAFF
TGTGCCAGCAGCTTAGACGGACAGGGTCAAACTGAAGCTTTCTTT
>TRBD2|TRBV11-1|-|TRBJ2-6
CASSPQTSGRAGANVLTF
TGTGCCAGCAGCCCCCAGACTAGCGGGAGAGCTGGGGCCAACGTCCTGACTTTC
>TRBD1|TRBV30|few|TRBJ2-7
CAWLDRRTYEQYF
TGTGCCTGGCTGGACAGGAGAACCTACGAGCAGTACTTC
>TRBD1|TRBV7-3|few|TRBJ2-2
CASSWPGQGNTGELFF
TGTGCCAGCAGCTGGCCGGGACAGGGAAACACCGGGGAGCTGTTTTTT
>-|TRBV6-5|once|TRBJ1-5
CASRKTQSNQPQHF
TGTGCCAGCAGGAAGACACAAAGCAATCAGCCCCAGCATTTT
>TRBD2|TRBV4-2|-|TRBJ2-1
CASRGTSGNNEQFF
TGTGCCAGCAGGGGGACTAGCGGGAACAATGAGCAGTTCTTC
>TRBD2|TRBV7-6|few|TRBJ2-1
CASSSDGRGYNEQFF
TGTGCCAGCAGCTCAGACGGGCGGGGGTACAATGAGCAGTTCTTC
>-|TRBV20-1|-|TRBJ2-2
CSARVLPGELFF
TGCAGTGCTAGAGTCCTCCCCGGGGAGCTGTTTTTT
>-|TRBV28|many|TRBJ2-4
CASSLGSQDSRPSIQYF
TGTGCCAGCAGTTTAGGTTCCCAGGACAGTCGACCCTCCATTCAGTACTTC
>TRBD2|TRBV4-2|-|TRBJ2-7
CASSQDVAGGIYEQYF
TGTGCCAGCAGCCAAGATGTAGCGGGGGGGATCTACGAGCAGTACTTC
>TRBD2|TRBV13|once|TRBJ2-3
CACSRHLTSGGAADTQYF
TGTGCCTGCAGCCGACATCTTACTAGCGGGGGGGCCGCAGATACGCAGTATTTT
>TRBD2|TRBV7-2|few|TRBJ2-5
CASSFLLAGLEGETQYF
TGTGCCAGCAGCTTCCTACTAGCGGGGTTGGAGGGAGAGACCCAGTACTTC
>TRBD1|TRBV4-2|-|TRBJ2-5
CASSHPGQVGGQYF
TGTGCCAGCAGCCACCCCGGACAGGTCGGAGGCCAGTACTTC
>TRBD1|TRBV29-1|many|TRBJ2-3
CSVEGTGTITDTQYF
TGCAGCGTTGAAGGGACAGGGACGATCACAGATACGCAGTATTTT
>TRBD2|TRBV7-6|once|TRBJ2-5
CASSPGALAGIRETQYF
TGTGCCAGCAGCCCCGGGGCCCTAGCGGGAATCAGAGAGACCCAGTACTTC
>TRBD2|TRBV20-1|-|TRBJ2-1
CSARDWGNSGRGGVEQFF
TGCAGTGCTAGAGATTGGGGGAATAGCGGGAGGGGGGGAGTTGAGCAGTTCTTC
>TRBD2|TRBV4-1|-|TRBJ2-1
CASTQAGGLLRNEQFF
TGCGCCAGCACCCAAGCGGGAGGGCTCCTACGCAATGAGCAGTTCTTC
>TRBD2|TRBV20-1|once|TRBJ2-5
CSDGGGGLETQYF
TGCAGTGACGGGGGCGGGGGGTTGGAGACCCAGTACTTC
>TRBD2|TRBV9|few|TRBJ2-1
CASSPRGSGSNEQFF
TGTGCCAGCAGCCCCCGGGGTAGCGGGAGTAATGAGCAGTTCTTC
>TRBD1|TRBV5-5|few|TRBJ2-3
CASSRGQGAGDTQYF
TGTGCCAGCAGCCGGGGGCAGGGGGCAGGGGATACGCAGTATTTT
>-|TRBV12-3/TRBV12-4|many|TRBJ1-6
CASSLKLGSPLHF
TGTGCCAGCAGTTTAAAGCTGGGGTCACCCCTCCACTTT
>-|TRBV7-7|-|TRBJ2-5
CASSRQFQETQYF
TGTGCTAGCAGCCGACAGTTCCAAGAGACCCAGTACTTC
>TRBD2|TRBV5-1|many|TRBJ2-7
CASSLEPTSGGFSYEQYF
TGCGCCAGCAGCCTGGAACCTACTAGCGGGGGATTCTCCTACGAGCAGTACTTC
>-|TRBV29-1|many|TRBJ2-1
CSVVATGRYGEQFF
TGCAGCGTTGTAGCGACGGGCCGTTATGGAGAGCAGTTCTTC
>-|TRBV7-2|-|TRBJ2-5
CASSSLDRKQETQYF
TGTGCCAGCAGCTCACTAGACAGAAAACAAGAGACCCAGTACTTC
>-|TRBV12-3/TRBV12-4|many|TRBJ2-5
CASSLASGGETQYF
TGTGCCAGCAGTTTGGCCTCTGGGGGAGAGACCCAGTACTTC
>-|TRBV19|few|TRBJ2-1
CASSALGGEYNEQFF
TGTGCCAGTAGTGCCCTAGGGGGAGAGTACAATGAGCAGTTCTTC
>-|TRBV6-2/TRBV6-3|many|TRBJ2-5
CASDSHGADLYF
TGTGCCAGCGATTCTCATGGGGCCGACTTATACTTC
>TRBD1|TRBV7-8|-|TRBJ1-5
CASSGGTGSRNQPQHF
TGTGCCAGCAGCGGCGGGACAGGGAGCAGGAATCAGCCCCAGCATTTT
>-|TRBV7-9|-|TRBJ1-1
CASSLVGAKNTEAFF
TGTGCCAGCAGCTTAGTGGGGGCGAAGAACACTGAAGCTTTCTTT
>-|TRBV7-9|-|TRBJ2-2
CASSLEAGPGELFF
TGTGCCAGCAGCTTAGAGGCTGGACCCGGGGAGCTGTTTTTT
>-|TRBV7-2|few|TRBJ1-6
CASSWGPGSLDSPLHF
TGTGCCAGCAGCTGGGGACCGGGCAGTTTGGATTCACCCCTCCACTTT
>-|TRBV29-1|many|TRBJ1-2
CSIKVGYAYTF
TGCAGCATCAAAGTGGGGTATGCCTACACCTTC
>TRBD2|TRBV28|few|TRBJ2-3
CASSSLTSGRGTDTQYF
TGTGCCAGCAGTAGCCTGACTAGCGGGAGGGGCACAGATACGCAGTATTTT
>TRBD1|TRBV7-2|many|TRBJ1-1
CASSDQATTGNAFF
TGTGCCAGCAGCGACCAAGCTACGACAGGGAATGCTTTCTTT
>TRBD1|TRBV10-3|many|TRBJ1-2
CAISEAGQKTGYTF
TGTGCCATCAGTGAAGCGGGACAGAAAACGGGCTACACCTTC
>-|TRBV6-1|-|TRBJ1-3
CASSELFSGNTIYF
TGTGCCAGCAGTGAACTGTTCTCTGGAAACACCATATATTTT
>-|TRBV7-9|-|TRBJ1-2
CASSIYRGQGTNYGYTF
TGTGCCAGCAGCATTTATAGGGGACAAGGGACTAACTATGGCTACACCTTC
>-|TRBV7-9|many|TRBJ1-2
CASSDRGGTGFGYTF
TGTGCCAGCAGCGACCGGGGGGGCACAGGGTTTGGCTACACCTTC
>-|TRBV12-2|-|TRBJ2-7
CASRGPLGSGTSEQYF
TGTGCAAGTCGCGGGCCCCTGGGTAGCGGTACCTCCGAGCAGTACTTC
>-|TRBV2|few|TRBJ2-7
CASSAGAGGAYEQYF
TGTGCCAGCAGTGCGGGTGCAGGGGGGGCCTACGAGCAGTACTTC
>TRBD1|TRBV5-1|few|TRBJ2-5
CASSFGDRKETQYF
TGCGCCAGCAGCTTCGGGGACAGAAAAGAGACCCAGTACTTC
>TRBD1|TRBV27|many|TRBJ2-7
CASSPTGVIAYEQYF
TGTGCCAGCAGTCCGACAGGGGTTATTGCCTACGAGCAGTACTTC
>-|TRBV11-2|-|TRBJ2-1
CASSLDLAYNEQFF
TGTGCCAGCAGCTTAGATTTGGCCTACAATGAGCAGTTCTTC